This T cell receptor beta chain was obtained from a study of blood T cell repertoires in COVID-19. About the research overall: Italy, Spain and the United States were the sources of the convalescent and acute COVID-19 samples. T cells, B-cell-depleted T cells, or PBMCs supplied cDNA or gDNA.

The V segment lost 5 bases and the J segment 2 bases; nucleotides outside the gene matches: 12. Looked up from germline, CDR1 is SGHAT and CDR2 is FQNNGV. The CDR3 is 17 amino acids. Per the original data handling: Quantification of nucleated cells was approximated via reference gene primer amplification. The assay was immunoSEQ multiplex PCR, and TCRdb's table has in-frame clones only and misses some. V and J calls and clone size come straight from that table; D and trimming were deduced from the DNA. The data contain tens of thousands of clones, 88% of them singletons. The sequence came from a woman in her 70s with acute or convalescent COVID-19. The sequenced sample consisted of peripheral blood. This chain uses TRBV11-2 with TRBJ2-7; 10 nucleotides match TRBD2. The CDR3 DNA is TGTGCCAGCAGCCCGGGGTCGCCTAGCGGGGGCACCTACGAGCAGTACTTC. Its translation is CASSPGSPSGGTYEQYF.